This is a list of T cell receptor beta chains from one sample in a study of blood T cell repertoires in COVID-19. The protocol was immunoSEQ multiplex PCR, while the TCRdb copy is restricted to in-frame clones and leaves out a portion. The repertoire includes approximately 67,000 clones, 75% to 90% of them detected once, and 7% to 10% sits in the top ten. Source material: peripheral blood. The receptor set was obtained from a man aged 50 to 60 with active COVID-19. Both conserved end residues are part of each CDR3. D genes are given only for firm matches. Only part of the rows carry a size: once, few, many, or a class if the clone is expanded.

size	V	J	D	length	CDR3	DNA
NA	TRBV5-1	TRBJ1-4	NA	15	CASSADGTSTEKLFF	TGCGCCAGCAGCGCGGACGGGACAAGCACTGAAAAACTGTTTTTT
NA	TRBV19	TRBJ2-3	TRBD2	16	CASSTTSGGRTDTQYF	TGTGCCAGTAGTACGACTAGCGGGGGGCGTACAGATACGCAGTATTTT
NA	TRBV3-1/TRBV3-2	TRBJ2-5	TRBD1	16	CASSRNRGLRKETQYF	TGTGCCAGCAGCCGCAACAGGGGGCTCCGTAAGGAGACCCAGTACTTC
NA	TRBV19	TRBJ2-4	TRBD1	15	CASTGTGQAKNIQYF	TGTGCCAGTACCGGGACAGGGCAAGCCAAAAACATTCAGTACTTC
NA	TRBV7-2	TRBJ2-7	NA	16	CASSLFPSRLSHEQYF	TGTGCCAGCAGCTTATTCCCCAGCAGGTTGTCCCACGAGCAGTACTTC
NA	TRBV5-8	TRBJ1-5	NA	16	CASSLGQTLSNQPQHF	TGTGCCAGCTCCCTGGGGCAGACACTCAGCAATCAGCCCCAGCATTTT
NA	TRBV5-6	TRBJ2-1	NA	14	CASSLGAADNEQFF	TGTGCCAGCAGCTTGGGGGCTGCAGACAATGAGCAGTTCTTC
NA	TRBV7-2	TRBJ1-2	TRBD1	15	CASSLTYRGLDGYTF	TGTGCCAGCAGCCTTACGTACAGGGGGCTTGATGGCTACACCTTC
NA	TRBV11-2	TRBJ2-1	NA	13	CASSLDRYDEQFF	TGTGCCAGCAGCTTAGATCGCTACGATGAGCAGTTCTTC
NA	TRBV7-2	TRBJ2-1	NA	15	CASSLAGQGGNEQFF	TGTGCCAGCAGCTTAGCTGGTCAGGGGGGCAATGAGCAGTTCTTC
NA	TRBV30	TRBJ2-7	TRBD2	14	CAWSVQAGTYEQYF	TGTGCCTGGAGTGTACAAGCGGGAACGTACGAGCAGTACTTC
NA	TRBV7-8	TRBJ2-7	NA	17	CASSPRGGYGVLDEQYF	TGTGCCAGCAGCCCGAGAGGAGGGTACGGGGTATTGGACGAGCAGTACTTC
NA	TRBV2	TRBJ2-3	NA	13	CASKSGNTDTQYF	TGTGCCAGCAAAAGCGGAAACACAGATACGCAGTATTTT
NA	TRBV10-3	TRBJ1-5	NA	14	CAIRPDSSNQPQHF	TGTGCCATCAGGCCCGACAGTAGCAATCAGCCCCAGCATTTT
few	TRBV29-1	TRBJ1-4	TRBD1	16	CSVLAGGGVDVEKLFF	TGCAGCGTTCTGGCAGGGGGCGGAGTAGATGTCGAAAAACTGTTTTTT
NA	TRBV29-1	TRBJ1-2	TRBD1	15	CSVGGTGSYNYGYTF	TGCAGCGTAGGAGGGACAGGGTCGTACAACTATGGCTACACCTTC
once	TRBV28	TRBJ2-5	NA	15	CASRSQSVNKETQYF	TGTGCCAGCAGGTCGCAGTCAGTCAATAAAGAGACCCAGTACTTC
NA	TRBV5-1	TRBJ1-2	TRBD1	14	CASSLDRQGGSYTF	TGCGCCAGCAGCTTGGACCGACAGGGAGGTAGCTACACCTTC
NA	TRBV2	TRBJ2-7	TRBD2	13	CAGGLAGSYEQYF	TGTGCCGGCGGACTAGCGGGATCCTACGAGCAGTACTTC
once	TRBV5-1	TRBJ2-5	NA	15	CASSLRTEYQETQYF	TGCGCCAGCAGCTTACGGACAGAGTACCAAGAGACCCAGTACTTC
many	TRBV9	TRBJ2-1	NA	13	CASSVAAGLEQFF	TGTGCCAGCAGCGTAGCGGCAGGGCTTGAGCAGTTCTTC
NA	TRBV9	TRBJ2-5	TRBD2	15	CASSGEGLNGETQYF	TGTGCCAGCAGCGGGGAGGGCCTCAACGGGGAGACCCAGTACTTC
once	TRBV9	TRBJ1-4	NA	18	CASSARREPERLNEKLFF	TGTGCCAGCAGCGCTCGCCGGGAGCCCGAGCGGCTTAATGAAAAACTGTTTTTT
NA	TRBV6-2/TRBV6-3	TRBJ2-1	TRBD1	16	CASSEPDRVWGNEQFF	TGTGCCAGCAGCGAACCCGACAGGGTTTGGGGCAATGAGCAGTTCTTC
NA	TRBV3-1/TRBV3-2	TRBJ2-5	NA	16	CASSLVYGGAQETQYF	TGTGCCAGCAGTTTAGTCTACGGGGGAGCCCAAGAGACCCAGTACTTC
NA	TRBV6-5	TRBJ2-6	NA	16	CASSSVPSSGANVLTF	TGTGCCAGCAGTTCTGTTCCGAGCTCTGGGGCCAACGTCCTGACTTTC
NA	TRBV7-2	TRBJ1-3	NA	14	CASSPDYGGNTIYF	TGTGCCAGCAGCCCGGACTATGGCGGAAACACCATATATTTT
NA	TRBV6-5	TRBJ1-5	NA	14	CASSLGPSNQPQHF	TGTGCCAGCAGCCTGGGCCCTAGCAATCAGCCCCAGCATTTT
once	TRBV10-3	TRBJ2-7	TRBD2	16	CAISDPGTSATYEQYF	TGTGCCATCAGTGACCCTGGGACTAGCGCTACCTACGAGCAGTACTTC
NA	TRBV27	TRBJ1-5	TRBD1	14	CASSLRQGGQPQHF	TGTGCCAGCAGTCTAAGACAGGGAGGTCAGCCCCAGCATTTT
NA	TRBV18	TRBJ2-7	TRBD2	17	CASSPPVLAGGQYEQYF	TGTGCCAGCTCACCACCGGTACTAGCGGGAGGACAATACGAGCAGTACTTC
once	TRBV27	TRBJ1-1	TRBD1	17	CASSFSSWTGPNTEAFF	TGTGCCAGCAGTTTCAGCTCCTGGACAGGACCGAACACTGAAGCTTTCTTT
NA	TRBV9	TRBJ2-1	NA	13	CASSDDSYNEQFF	TGTGCCAGCAGCGATGACAGCTACAATGAGCAGTTCTTC
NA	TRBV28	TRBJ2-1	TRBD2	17	CASSFPTGGASYNEQFF	TGTGCCAGCAGTTTTCCGACGGGGGGGGCCTCCTACAATGAGCAGTTCTTC
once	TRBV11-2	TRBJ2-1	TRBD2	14	CASSPGGDYNEQFF	TGTGCCAGCAGCCCGGGGGGGGACTACAATGAGCAGTTCTTC